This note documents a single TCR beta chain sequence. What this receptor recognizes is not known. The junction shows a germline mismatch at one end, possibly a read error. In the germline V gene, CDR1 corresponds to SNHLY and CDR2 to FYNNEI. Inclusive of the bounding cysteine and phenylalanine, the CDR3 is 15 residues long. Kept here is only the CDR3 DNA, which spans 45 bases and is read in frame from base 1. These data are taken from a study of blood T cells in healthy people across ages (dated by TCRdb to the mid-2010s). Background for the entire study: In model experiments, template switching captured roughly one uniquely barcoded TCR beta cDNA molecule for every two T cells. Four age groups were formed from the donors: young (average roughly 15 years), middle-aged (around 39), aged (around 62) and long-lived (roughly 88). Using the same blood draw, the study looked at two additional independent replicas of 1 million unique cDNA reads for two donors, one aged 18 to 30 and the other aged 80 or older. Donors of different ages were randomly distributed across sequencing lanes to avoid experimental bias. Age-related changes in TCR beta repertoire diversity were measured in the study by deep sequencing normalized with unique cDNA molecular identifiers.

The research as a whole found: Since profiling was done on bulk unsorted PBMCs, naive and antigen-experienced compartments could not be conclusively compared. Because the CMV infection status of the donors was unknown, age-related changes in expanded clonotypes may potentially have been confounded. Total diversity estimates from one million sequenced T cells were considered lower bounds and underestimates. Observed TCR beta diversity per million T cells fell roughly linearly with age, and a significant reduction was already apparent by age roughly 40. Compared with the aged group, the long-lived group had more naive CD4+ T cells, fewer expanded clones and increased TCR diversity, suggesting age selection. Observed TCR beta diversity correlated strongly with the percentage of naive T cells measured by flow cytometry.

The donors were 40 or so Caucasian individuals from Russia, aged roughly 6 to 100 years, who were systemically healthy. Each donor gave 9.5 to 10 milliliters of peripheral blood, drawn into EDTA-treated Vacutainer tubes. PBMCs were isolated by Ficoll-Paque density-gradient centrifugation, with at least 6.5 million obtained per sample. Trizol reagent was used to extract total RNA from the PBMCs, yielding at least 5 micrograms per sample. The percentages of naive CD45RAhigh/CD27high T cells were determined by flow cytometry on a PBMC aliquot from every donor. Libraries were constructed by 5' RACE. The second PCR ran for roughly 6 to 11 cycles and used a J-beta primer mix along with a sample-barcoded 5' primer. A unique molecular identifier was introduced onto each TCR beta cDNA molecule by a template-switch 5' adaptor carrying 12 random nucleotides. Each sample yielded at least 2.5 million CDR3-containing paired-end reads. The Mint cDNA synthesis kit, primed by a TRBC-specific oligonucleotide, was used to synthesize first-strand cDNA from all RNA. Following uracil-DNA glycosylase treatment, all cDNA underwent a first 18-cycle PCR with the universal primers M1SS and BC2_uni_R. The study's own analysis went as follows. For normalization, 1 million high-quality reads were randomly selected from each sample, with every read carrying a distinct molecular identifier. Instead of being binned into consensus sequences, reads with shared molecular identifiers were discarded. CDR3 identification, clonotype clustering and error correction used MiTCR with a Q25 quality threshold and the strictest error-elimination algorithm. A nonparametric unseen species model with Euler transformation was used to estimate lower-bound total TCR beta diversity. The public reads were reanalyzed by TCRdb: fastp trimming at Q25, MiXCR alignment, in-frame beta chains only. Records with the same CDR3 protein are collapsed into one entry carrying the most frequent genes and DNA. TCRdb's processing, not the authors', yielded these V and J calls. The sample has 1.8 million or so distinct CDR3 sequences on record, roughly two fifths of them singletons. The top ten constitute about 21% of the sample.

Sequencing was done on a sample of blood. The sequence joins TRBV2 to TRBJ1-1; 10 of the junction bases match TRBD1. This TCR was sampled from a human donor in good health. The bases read TGTGCCATCAGTTTTTATCGACAGGGGGCGGGTGAAGCTTTCTTT. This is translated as CAISFYRQGAGEAFF. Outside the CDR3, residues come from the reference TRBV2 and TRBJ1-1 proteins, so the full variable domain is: EPEVTQTPSHQVTQMGQEVILRCVPISNHLYFYWYRQILGQKVEFLVSFYNNEISEKSEIFDDQFSVERPDGSNFTLKIRSTKLEDSAMYFCAISFYRQGAGEAFFGQGTRLTVV.